Sequencing of this T cell receptor beta chain was carried out in a study of blood T cell repertoires in COVID-19. Generated by immunoSEQ multiplex PCR, the TCRdb table keeps only in-frame clones and is missing some. The sample holds around 130,000 clones, about 75% seen once. With 2 bases clipped from V and 2 bases from J, the junction kept 2 bases outside the gene matches. CDR3 length: 15 residues. Germline V gives CDR1 SGHTA, CDR2 FQGNSA. The table lists this clone with a few counts. This clonotype was sampled from a man aged 80 or over with acute or convalescent COVID-19. Material for sequencing was peripheral blood. The chain couples TRBV7-2 to TRBJ2-2, with 7 bases matching TRBD2. The CDR3 DNA follows: TGTGCCAGCAGCTTATGGGGGGGTAACACCGGGGAGCTGTTTTTT. Translating it yields CASSLWGGNTGELFF.